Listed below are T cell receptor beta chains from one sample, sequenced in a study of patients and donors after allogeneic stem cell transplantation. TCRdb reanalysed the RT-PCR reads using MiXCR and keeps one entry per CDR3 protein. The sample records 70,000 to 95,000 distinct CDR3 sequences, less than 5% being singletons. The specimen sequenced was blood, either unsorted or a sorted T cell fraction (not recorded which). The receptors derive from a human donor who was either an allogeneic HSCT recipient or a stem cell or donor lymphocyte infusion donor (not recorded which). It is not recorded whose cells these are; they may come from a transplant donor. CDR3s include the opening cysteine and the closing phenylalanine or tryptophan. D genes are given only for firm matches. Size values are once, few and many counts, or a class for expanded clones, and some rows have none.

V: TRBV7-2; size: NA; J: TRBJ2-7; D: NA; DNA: TGTGCCAGCAGCTTAACAGGGATGCCCCATTACGAGCAGTACTTC; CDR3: CASSLTGMPHYEQYF
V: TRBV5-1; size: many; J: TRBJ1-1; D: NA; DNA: TGCGCCAGCAGCTTCTCTCCGGGAGGGACTGAAGCTTTCTTT; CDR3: CASSFSPGGTEAFF
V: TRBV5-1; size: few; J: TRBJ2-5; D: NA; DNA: TGCGCCAGCAGCTCCAACACTCCGACTAGTGGGGAGACCCAGTACTTC; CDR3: CASSSNTPTSGETQYF
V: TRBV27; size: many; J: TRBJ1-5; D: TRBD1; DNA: TGTGCCAGCATCCCCGGGACAGCGAGGATCCCCGGCAATCAGCCCCAGCATTTT; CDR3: CASIPGTARIPGNQPQHF
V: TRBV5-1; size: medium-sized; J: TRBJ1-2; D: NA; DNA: TGCGCCAGCAGCTTGGGGCAGGGGTTTGACTATGGCTACACCTTC; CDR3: CASSLGQGFDYGYTF
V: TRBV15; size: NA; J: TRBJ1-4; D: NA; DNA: TGTGCCACCAGCTCGGACAGAGTTGCAACTAATGAAAAACTGTTTTTT; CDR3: CATSSDRVATNEKLFF
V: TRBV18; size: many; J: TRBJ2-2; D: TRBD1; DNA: TGTGCCAGCTCACATCGGGACAGGGGTTCCTCGACCGGGGAGCTGTTTTTT; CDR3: CASSHRDRGSSTGELFF
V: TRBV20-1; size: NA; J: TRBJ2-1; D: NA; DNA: TGCAGTGCTAGAGCCATGGGGGGCATTCGGTACAATGAGCAGTTCTTC; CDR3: CSARAMGGIRYNEQFF
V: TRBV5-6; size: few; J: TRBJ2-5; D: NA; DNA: TGTGCCAGCAGCTTGCTCAAAGGGGTAGTTCGCCAAGAGACCCAGTACTTC; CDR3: CASSLLKGVVRQETQYF
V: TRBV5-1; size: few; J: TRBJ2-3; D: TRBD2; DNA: TGCGCCAGCAGCTGGACCGTAGCGGGGGGGGGCACAGATACGCAGTATTTT; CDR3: CASSWTVAGGGTDTQYF
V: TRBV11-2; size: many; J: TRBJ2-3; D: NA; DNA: TGTGCCAGCAGCTTAGAACCAAGCACAGATACGCAGTATTTT; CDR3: CASSLEPSTDTQYF
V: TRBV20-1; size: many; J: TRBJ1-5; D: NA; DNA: TGCAGTGCTAGAAACCCCCTCTTCCAAAATCAGCCCCAGCATTTT; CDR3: CSARNPLFQNQPQHF
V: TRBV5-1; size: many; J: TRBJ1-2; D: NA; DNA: TGCGCCAGCAGCCCAGGGGCGGTATCTAACTATGGCTACACCTTC; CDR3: CASSPGAVSNYGYTF
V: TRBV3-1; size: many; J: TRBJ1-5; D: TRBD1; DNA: TGTGCCAGCAGCCCCGGGACAGGTGATCAGCCCCAGCATTTT; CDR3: CASSPGTGDQPQHF